The clone carrying this T cell receptor beta chain was detected ten times or more. The antigen remains unidentified. The germline and genes are mouse ones. The DNA ends 4 residues before the CDR3 does, and the rest of the CDR3 is filled in from the germline J gene. This entry comes from a study of CD8+ T cells in alopecia areata. Study background: Female approximately 7-11-week-old C3H/HeJ recipients received skin from 6-12-month-old C3H/HeJ graft donors with spontaneous alopecia. Study observations and caveats: Patients showed less clear TCR sequence sharing than mice, possibly partly because of HLA diversity. Scalp sample sequencing also detects resident alphabeta T cells of normal skin. Alopecia totalis/universalis scalp especially showed more expanded CD8+ clones than normal scalp.

Germline trimming cut 1 base from V and 0 bases from J; bases unmatched to any gene: 3. CDR1 and CDR2 from the germline V gene are MNHDT and YYDKIL. The CDR3 is 16 residues long. RNA was isolated and reverse transcribed to cDNA, the sequencing template. Here immunoSEQ multiplex PCR was the method, and the copy in TCRdb shows in-frame clones only, minus some. The sample offers more than 250,000 clones and no singletons, the top ten holding 1.2%. Scientists pooled cutaneous lymph node cells and sorted them on CD4, CD8alpha, NKG2D, NKG2ACE and other markers. J is TRBJ2-3 and V is TRBV17; 8 nucleotides match TRBD2. The receptor was derived from a C3H/HeJ mouse with alopecia areata. Strain haplotype (MHC): H2-k. Material for sequencing was CD4+ T cells sorted from a lymph node. The CDR3 region is CASSRGPGGSAETLYF. Partial CDR3 DNA: TGTGCTAGCAGTAGAGGGCCTGGGGGGAGTGCAGAA. Combining the CDR3 with reference TRBV17 and TRBJ2-3 gives the whole variable domain DTTVKQNPRYKLARVGKPVNLICSQTMNHDTMYWYQKKPNQAPKLLLFYYDKILNREADTFEKFQSSRPNNSFCSLYIGSAGLEYSAMYLCASSRGPGGSAETLYFGSGTRLTVL.